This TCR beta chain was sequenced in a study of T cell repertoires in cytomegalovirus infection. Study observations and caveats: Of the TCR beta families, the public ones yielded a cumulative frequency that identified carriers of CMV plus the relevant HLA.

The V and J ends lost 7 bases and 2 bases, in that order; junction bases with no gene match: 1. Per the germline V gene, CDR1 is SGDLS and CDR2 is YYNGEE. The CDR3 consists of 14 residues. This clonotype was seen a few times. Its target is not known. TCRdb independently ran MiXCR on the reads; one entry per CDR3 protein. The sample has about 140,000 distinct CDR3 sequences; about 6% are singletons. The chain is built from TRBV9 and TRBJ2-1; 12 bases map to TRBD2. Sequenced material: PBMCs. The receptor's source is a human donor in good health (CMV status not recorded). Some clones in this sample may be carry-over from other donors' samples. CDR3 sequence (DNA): TGTGCCAGCGGACTAGCGGGGACCTACAATGAGCAGTTCTTC. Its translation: CASGLAGTYNEQFF. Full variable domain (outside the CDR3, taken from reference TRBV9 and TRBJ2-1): DSGVTQTPKHLITATGQRVTLRCSPRSGDLSVYWYQQSLDQGLQFLIQYYNGEERAKGNILERFSAQQFPDLHSELNLSSLELGDSALYFCASGLAGTYNEQFFGPGTRLTVL.